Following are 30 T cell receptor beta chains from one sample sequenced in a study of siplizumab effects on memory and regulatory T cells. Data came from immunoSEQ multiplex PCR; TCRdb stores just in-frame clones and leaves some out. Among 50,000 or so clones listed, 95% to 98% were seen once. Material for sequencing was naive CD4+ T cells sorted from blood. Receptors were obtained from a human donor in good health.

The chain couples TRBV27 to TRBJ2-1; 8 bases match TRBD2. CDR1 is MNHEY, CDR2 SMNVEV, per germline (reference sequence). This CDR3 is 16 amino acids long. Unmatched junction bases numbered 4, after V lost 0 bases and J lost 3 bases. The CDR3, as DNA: TGTGCCAGCAGTTTATCGATAGCGGGACTCTACAATGAGCAGTTCTTC. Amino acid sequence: CASSLSIAGLYNEQFF.

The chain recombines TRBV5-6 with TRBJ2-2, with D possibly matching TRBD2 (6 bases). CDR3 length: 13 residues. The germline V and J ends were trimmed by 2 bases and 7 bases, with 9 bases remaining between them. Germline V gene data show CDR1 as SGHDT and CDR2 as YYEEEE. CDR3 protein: CASSFGGDGELFF. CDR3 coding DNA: TGTGCCAGCAGCTTCGGCGGGGACGGGGAGCTGTTTTTT.

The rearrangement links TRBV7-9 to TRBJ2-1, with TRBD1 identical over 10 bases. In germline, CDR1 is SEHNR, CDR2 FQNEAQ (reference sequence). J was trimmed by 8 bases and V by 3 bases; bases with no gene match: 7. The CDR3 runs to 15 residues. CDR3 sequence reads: CASSLTTGGADEQFF. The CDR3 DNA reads TGTGCCAGCAGCTTGACGACAGGGGGCGCGGATGAGCAGTTCTTC.

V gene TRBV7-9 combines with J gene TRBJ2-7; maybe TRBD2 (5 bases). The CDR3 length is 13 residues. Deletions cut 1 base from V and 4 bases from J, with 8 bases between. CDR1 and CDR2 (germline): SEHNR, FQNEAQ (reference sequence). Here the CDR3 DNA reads TGTGCCAGCAGCTTAGTGCCGGGGTACGAGCAGTACTTC. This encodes CASSLVPGYEQYF.

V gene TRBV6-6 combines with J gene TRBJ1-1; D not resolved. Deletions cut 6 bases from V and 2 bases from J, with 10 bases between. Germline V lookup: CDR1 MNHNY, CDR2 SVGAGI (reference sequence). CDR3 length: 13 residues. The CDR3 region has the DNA TGTGCCAGCAGAGTTCAGGCCAACACTGAAGCTTTCTTT. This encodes CASRVQANTEAFF.

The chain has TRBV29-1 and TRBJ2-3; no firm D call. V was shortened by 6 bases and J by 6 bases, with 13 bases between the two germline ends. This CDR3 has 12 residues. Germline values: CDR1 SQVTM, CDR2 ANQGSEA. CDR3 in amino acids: CSVVSFSDTQYF. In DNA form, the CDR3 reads TGCAGCGTGGTATCCTTTTCGGATACGCAGTATTTT.

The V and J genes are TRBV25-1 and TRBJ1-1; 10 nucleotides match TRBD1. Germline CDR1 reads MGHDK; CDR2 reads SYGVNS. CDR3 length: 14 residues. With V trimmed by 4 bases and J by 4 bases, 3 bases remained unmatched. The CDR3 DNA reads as TGTGCCAGCAGTGGAAGGACAGGGGGCACTGAAGCTTTCTTT. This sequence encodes CASSGRTGGTEAFF.

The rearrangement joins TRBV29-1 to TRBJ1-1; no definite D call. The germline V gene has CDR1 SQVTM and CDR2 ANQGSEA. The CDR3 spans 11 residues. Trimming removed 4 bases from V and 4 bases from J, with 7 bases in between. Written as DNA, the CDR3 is TGCAGCGTTGCCCGGGCCACTGAAGCTTTCTTT. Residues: CSVARATEAFF.

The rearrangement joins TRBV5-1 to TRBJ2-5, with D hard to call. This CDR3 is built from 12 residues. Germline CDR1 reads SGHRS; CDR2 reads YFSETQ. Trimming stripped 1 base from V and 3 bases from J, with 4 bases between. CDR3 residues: CASSLTKETQYF. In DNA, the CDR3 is TGCGCCAGCAGCTTGACCAAAGAGACCCAGTACTTC. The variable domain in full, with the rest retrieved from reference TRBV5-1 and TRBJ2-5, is KAGVTQTPRYLIKTRGQQVTLSCSPISGHRSVSWYQQTPGQGLQFLFEYFSETQRNKGNFPGRFSGRQFSNSRSEMNVSTLELGDSALYLCASSLTKETQYFGPGTRLLVL.

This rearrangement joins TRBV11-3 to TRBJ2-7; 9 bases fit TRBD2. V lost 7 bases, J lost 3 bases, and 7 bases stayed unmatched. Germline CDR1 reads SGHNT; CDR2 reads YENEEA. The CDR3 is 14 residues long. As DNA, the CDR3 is TGTGCCAGCAACGAGGGAGCGGGAGGCTACGAGCAGTACTTC. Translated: CASNEGAGGYEQYF.

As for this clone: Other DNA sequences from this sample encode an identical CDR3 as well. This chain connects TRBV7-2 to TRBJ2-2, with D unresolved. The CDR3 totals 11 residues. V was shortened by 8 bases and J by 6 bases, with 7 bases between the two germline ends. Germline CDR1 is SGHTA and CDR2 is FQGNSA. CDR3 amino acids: CASSLAGELFF. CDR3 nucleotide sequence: TGTGCCAGCTCCCTCGCCGGGGAGCTGTTTTTT. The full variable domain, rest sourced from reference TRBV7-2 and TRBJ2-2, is GAGVSQSPSNKVTEKGKDVELRCDPISGHTALYWYRQSLGQGLEFLIYFQGNSAPDKSGLPSDRFSAERTGGSVSTLTIQRTQQEDSAVYLCASSLAGELFFGEGSRLTVL.

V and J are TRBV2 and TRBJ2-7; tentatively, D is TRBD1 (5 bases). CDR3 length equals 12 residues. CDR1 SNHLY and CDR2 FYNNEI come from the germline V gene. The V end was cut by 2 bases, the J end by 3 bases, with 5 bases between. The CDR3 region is CASSEQGYEQYF. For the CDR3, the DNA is TGTGCCAGCAGTGAACAGGGCTACGAGCAGTACTTC.

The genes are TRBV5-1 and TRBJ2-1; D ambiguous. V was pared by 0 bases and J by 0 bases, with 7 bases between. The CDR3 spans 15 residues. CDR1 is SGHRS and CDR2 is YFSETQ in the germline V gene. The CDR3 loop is CASSLASLSYNEQFF. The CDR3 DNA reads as TGCGCCAGCAGCTTGGCTAGTCTCTCCTACAATGAGCAGTTCTTC.

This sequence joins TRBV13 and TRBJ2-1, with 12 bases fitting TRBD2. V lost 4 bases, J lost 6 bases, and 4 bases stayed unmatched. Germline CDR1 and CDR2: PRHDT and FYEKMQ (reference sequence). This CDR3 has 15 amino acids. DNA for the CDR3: TGTGCCAGCAGCTCAAGACTAGCGGGAGTCAATGAGCAGTTCTTC. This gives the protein CASSSRLAGVNEQFF. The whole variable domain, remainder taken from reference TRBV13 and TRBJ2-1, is AAGVIQSPRHLIKEKRETATLKCYPIPRHDTVYWYQQGPGQDPQFLISFYEKMQSDKGSIPDRFSAQQFSDYHSELNMSSLELGDSALYFCASSSRLAGVNEQFFGPGTRLTVL.

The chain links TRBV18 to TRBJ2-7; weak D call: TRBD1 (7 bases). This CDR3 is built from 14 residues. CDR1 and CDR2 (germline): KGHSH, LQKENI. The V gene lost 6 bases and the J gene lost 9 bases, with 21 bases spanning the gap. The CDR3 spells CASSPRGHLEGQYF. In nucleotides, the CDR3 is TGTGCCAGCTCCCCGAGGGGGCACCTGGAGGGGCAGTACTTC.

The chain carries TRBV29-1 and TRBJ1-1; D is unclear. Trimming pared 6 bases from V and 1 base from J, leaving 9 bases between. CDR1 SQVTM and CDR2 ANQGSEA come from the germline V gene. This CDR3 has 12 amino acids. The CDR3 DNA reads TGCAGCGTCCGATTCCAGAACACTGAAGCTTTCTTT. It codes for CSVRFQNTEAFF.

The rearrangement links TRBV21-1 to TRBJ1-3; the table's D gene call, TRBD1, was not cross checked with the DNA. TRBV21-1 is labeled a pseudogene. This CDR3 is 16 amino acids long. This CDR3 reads CASRDSLQHARNTIYF. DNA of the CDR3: TGTGCCAGCAGAGATTCGTTACAACACGCACGAAACACCATATATTTT.

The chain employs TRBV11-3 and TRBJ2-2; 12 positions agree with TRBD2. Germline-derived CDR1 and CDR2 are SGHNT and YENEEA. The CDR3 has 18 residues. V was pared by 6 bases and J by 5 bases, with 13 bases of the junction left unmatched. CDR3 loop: CASSFLRSGTSGTGELFF. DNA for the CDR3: TGTGCCAGCAGTTTCCTTAGGTCCGGGACTAGCGGGACCGGGGAGCTGTTTTTT.

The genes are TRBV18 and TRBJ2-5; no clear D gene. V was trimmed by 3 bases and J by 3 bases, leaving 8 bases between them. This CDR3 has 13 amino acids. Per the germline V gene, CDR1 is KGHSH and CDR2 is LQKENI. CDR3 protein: CASSPAGEETQYF. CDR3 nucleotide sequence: TGTGCCAGCTCACCGGCCGGAGAAGAGACCCAGTACTTC.

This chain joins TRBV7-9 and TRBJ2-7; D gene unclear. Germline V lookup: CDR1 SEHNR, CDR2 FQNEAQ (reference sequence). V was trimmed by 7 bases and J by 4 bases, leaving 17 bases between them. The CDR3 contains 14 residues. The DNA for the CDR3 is TGTGCCAGCATGCCGGGCCAGGTGATTTACGAGCAGTACTTC. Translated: CASMPGQVIYEQYF.

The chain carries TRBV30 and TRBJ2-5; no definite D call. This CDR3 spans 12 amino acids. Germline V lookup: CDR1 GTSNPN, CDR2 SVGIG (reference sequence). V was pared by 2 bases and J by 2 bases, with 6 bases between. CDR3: CAWSRQQETQYF. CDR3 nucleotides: TGTGCCTGGAGTCGGCAACAAGAGACCCAGTACTTC.

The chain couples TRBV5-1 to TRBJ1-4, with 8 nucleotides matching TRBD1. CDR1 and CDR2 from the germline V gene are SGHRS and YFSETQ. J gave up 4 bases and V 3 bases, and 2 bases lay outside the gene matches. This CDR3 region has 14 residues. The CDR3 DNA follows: TGCGCCAGCAGCTCGGACAGGGTTAATGAAAAACTGTTTTTT. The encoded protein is CASSSDRVNEKLFF.

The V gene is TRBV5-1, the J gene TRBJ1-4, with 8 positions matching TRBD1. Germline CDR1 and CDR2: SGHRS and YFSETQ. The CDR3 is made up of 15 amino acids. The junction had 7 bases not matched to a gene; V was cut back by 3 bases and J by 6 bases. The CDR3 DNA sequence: TGCGCCAGCAGCTCTCTCGCAGGGGGCCATGAAAAACTGTTTTTT. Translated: CASSSLAGGHEKLFF. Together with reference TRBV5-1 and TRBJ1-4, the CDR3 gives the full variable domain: KAGVTQTPRYLIKTRGQQVTLSCSPISGHRSVSWYQQTPGQGLQFLFEYFSETQRNKGNFPGRFSGRQFSNSRSEMNVSTLELGDSALYLCASSSLAGGHEKLFFGSGTQLSVL.

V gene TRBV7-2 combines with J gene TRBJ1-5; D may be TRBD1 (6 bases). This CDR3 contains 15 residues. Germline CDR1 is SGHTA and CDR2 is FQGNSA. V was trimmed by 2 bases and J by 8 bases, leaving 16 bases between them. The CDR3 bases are TGTGCCAGCAGCTTACTCGGGGGGCCCGAGGAGCCCCAGCATTTT. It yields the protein CASSLLGGPEEPQHF.

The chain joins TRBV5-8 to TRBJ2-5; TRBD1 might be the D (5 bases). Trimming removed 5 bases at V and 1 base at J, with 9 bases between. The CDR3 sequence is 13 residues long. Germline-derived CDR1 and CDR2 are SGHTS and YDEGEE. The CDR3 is CASRKRGQETQYF. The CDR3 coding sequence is TGTGCCAGCAGGAAAAGGGGCCAAGAGACCCAGTACTTC.

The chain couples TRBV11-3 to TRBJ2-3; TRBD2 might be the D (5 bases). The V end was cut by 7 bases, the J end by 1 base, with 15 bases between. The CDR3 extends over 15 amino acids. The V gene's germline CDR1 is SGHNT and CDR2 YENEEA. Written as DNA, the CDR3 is TGTGCCAGCACCACCACCGGACTTCGCACAGATACGCAGTATTTT. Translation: CASTTTGLRTDTQYF.

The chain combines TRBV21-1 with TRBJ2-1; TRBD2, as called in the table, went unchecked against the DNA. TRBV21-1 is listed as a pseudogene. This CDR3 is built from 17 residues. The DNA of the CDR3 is TGTGCCAGTACTCCGGGACTAGCGACCTTTGGCGACAATGAGCAGTTCTTC. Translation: CASTPGLATFGDNEQFF.

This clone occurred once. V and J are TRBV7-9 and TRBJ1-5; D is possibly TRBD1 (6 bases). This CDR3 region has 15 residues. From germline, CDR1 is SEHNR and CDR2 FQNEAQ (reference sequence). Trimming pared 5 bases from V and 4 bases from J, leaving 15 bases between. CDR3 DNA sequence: TGTGCCAGCAGCCCAGGGGACGGCCTAAATCAGCCCCAGCATTTT. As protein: CASSPGDGLNQPQHF.

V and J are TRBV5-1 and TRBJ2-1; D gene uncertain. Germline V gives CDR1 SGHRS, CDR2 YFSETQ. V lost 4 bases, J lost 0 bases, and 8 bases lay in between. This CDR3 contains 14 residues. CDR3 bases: TGCGCCAGCAGCCCGGATAGCTCCTACAATGAGCAGTTCTTC. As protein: CASSPDSSYNEQFF.

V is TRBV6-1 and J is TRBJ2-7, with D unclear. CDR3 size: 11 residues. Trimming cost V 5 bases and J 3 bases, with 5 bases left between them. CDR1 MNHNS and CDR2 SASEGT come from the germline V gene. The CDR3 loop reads CASSSYYEQYF. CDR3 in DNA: TGTGCCAGCAGTTCCTACTACGAGCAGTACTTC.